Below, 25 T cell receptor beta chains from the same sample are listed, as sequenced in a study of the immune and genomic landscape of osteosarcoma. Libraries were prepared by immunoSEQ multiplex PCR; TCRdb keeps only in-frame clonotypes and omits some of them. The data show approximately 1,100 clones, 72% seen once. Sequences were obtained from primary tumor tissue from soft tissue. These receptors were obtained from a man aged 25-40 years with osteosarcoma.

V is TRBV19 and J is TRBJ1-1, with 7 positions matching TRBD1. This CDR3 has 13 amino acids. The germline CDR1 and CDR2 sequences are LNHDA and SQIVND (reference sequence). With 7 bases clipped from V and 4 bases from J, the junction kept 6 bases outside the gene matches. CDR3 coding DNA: TGTGCCAGTATGAGACAGGGCAGCACTGAAGCTTTCTTT. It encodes CASMRQGSTEAFF.

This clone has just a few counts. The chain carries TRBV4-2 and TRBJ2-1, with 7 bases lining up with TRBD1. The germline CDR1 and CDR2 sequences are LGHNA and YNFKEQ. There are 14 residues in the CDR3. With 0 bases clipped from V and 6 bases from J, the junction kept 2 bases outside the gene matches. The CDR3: CASSQETGSNEQFF. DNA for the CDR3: TGTGCCAGCAGCCAAGAGACAGGGTCCAATGAGCAGTTCTTC.

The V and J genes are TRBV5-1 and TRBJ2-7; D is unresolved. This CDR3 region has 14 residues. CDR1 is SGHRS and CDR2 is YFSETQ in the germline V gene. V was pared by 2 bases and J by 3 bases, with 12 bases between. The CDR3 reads CASSFIPWGYEQYF. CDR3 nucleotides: TGCGCCAGCAGCTTCATTCCCTGGGGCTACGAGCAGTACTTC. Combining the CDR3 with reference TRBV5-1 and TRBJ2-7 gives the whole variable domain KAGVTQTPRYLIKTRGQQVTLSCSPISGHRSVSWYQQTPGQGLQFLFEYFSETQRNKGNFPGRFSGRQFSNSRSEMNVSTLELGDSALYLCASSFIPWGYEQYFGPGTRLTVT.

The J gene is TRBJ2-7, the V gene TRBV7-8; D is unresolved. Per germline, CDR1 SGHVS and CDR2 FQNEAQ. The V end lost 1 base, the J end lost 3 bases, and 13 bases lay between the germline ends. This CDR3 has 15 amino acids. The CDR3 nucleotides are TGTGCCAGCAGCTTAGGATTTACTGTCGGCTACGAGCAGTACTTC. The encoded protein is CASSLGFTVGYEQYF.

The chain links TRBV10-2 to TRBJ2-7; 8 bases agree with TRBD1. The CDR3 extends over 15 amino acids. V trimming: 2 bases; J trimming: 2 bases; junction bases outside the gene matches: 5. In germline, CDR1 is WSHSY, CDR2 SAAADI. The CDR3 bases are TGCGCCAGCAGTGAGGCGCCAGGGGGCCCCTACGAGCAGTACTTC. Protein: CASSEAPGGPYEQYF.

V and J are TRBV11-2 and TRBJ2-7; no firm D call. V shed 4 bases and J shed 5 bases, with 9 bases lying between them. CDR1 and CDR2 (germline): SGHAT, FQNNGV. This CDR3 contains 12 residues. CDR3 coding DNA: TGTGCCAGCAGCTCAACAGTAAACGAGCAGTACTTC. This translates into CASSSTVNEQYF.

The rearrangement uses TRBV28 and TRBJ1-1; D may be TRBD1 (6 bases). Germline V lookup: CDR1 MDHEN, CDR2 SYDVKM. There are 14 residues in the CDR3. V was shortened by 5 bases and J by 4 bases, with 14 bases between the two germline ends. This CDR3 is CASSRQALGTEAFF. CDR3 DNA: TGTGCCAGCAGTAGACAGGCCCTCGGCACTGAAGCTTTCTTT.

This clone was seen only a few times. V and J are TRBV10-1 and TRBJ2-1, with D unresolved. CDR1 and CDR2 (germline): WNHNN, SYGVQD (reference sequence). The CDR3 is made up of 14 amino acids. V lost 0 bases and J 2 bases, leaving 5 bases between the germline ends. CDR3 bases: TGCGCCAGCAGTGAGTCCCCAGCCTACAATGAGCAGTTCTTC. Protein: CASSESPAYNEQFF.

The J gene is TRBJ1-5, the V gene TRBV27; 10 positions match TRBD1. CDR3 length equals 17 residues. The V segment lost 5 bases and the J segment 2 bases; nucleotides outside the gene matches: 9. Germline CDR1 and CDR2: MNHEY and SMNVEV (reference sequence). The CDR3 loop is CASSPGDRGFGNQPQHF. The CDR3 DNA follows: TGTGCCAGCAGTCCGGGGGACAGGGGTTTTGGCAATCAGCCCCAGCATTTT.

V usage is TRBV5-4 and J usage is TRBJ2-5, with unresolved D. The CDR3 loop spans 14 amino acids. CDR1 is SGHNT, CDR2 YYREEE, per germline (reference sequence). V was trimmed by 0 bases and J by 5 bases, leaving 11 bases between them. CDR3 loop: CASSLGPVGETQYF. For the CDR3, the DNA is TGTGCCAGCAGCTTGGGTCCTGTAGGGGAGACCCAGTACTTC.

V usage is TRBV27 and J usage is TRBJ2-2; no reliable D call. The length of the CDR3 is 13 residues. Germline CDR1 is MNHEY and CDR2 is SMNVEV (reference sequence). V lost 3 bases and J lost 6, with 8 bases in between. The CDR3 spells CASSFTVAGELFF. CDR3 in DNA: TGTGCCAGCAGTTTTACGGTGGCCGGGGAGCTGTTTTTT.

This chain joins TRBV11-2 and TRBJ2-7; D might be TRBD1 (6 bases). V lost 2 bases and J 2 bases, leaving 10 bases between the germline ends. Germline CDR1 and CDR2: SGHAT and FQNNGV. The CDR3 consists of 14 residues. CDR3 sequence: CASSLNTGTYEQYF. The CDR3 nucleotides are TGTGCCAGCAGCTTAAACACAGGGACCTACGAGCAGTACTTC. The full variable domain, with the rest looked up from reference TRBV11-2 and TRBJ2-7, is EAGVAQSPRYKIIEKRQSVAFWCNPISGHATLYWYQQILGQGPKLLIQFQNNGVVDDSQLPKDRFSAERLKGVDSTLKIQPAKLEDSAVYLCASSLNTGTYEQYFGPGTRLTVT.

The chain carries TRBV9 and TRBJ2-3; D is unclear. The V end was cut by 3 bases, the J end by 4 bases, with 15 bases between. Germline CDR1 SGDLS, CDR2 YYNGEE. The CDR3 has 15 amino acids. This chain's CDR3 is CASSADQDGADTQYF. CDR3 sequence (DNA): TGTGCCAGCAGCGCGGACCAAGATGGGGCAGATACGCAGTATTTT.

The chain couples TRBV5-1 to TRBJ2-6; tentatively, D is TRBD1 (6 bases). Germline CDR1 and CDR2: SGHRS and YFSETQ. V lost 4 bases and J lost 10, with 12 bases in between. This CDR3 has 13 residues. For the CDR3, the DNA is TGCGCCAGCAGCCTCACCGGGACAAACGTCCTGACTTTC. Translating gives CASSLTGTNVLTF.

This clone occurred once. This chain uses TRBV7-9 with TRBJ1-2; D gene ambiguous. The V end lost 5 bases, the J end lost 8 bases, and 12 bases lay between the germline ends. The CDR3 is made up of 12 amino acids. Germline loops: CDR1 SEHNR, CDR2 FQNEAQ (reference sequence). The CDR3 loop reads CASSPPYGGYTF. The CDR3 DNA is TGTGCCAGCAGCCCCCCGTACGGCGGCTACACCTTC.

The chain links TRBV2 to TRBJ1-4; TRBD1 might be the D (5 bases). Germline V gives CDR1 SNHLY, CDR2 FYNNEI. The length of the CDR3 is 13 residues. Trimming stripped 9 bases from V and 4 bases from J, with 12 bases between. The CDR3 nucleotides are TGTGCCAGTTCCAGGGACCATAATGAAAAACTGTTTTTT. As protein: CASSRDHNEKLFF.

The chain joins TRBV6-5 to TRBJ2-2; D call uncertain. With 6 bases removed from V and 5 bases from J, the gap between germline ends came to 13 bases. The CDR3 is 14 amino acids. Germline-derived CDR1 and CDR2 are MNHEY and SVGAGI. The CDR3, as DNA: TGTGCCAGCAGCAGGACCGTCCGAACCGGGGAGCTGTTTTTT. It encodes CASSRTVRTGELFF.

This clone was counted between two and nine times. CDR3 loop: CASSVSGGTDTQYF. The DNA for the CDR3 is TGTGCCAGTAGTGTTAGCGGGGGCACAGATACGCAGTATTTT. V usage is TRBV19 and J usage is TRBJ2-3, with TRBD2 matching 8 bases. The CDR3 extends over 14 amino acids. CDR1 LNHDA and CDR2 SQIVND come from the germline V gene (reference sequence). V gave up 5 bases and J gave up 1 base; unmatched junction bases: 2.

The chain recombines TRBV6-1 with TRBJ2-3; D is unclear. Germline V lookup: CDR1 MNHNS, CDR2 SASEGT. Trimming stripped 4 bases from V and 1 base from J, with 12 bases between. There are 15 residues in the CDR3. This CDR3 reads CASSAPRSGTDTQYF. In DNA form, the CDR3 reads TGTGCCAGCAGTGCCCCTAGGTCCGGCACAGATACGCAGTATTTT.

DNA of the CDR3: TGTGCCAGCAGCCCCGATCGGGCAGGGAAAGAGACCCAGTACTTC. Encoded protein: CASSPDRAGKETQYF. V usage is TRBV28 and J usage is TRBJ2-5; tentative D call: TRBD1 (5 bases). Per germline, CDR1 MDHEN and CDR2 SYDVKM. Trimming shortened V by 6 bases and J by 3 bases, and 17 bases separated the two germline ends. The CDR3 covers 15 residues.

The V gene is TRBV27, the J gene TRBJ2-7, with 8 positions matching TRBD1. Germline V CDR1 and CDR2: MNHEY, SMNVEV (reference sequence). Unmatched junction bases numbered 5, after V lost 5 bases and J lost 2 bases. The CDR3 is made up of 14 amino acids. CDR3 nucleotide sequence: TGTGCCAGCAGTCCTGGACAGGGAACCTACGAGCAGTACTTC. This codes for CASSPGQGTYEQYF.

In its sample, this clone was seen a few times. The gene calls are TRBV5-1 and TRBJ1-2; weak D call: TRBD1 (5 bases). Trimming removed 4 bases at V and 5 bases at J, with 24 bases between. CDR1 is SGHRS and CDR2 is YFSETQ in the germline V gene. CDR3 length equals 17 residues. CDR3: CASSTSGTGADFYGYTF. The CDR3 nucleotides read TGCGCCAGCAGCACCTCCGGGACGGGAGCGGACTTTTATGGCTACACCTTC.

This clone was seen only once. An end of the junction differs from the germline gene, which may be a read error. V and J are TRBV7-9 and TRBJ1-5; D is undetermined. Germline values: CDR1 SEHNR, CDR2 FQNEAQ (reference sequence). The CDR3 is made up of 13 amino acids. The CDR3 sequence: CTSSLDGNQPQHF. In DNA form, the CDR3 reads TGTACCAGCAGCCTGGACGGGAATCAGCCCCAGCATTTT. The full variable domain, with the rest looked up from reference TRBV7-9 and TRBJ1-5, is DTGVSQNPRHKITKRGQNVTFRCDPISEHNRLYWYRQTLGQGPEFLTYFQNEAQLEKSRLLSDRFSAERPKGSFSTLEIQRTEQGDSAMYLCTSSLDGNQPQHFGDGTRLSIL.

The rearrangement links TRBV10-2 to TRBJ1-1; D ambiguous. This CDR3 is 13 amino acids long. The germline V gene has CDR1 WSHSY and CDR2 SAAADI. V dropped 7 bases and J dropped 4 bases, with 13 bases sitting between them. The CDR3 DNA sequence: TGCGCCAGCACTCTACAAATTAGCACTGAAGCTTTCTTT. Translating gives CASTLQISTEAFF.

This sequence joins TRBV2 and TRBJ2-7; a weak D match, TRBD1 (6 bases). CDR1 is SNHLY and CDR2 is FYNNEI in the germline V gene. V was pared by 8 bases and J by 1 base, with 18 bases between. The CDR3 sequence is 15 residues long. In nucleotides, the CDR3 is TGTGCCAGCGGTGGGGGCAGGCTGATTTCCTACGAGCAGTACTTC. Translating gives CASGGGRLISYEQYF.